This TCR beta chain was recovered during a study of response to subunit inactivated influenza vaccine. Germline V gene lookup returns CDR1 DFQATT and CDR2 SNEGSKA (reference sequence). The CDR3 contains 13 residues. The V gene lost 2 bases and the J gene lost 4 bases, with 9 bases spanning the gap. General study results and limits: Few new T cells, the authors suggested, are recruited by each seasonal influenza vaccination.

With regard to this clonotype: Its specificity is not known.

TCRdb used MiXCR to reprocess the RT-PCR reads, holding one entry per CDR3 protein. The sample records about 780,000 distinct CDR3 sequences, 15% to 20% being singletons. The chain employs TRBV20-1 and TRBJ2-4; D unclear. The source of this sequence is a man aged 50-59 years who received an inactivated influenza vaccine. Source: PBMCs from blood, taken approximately 5 days after vaccination. Written as DNA, the CDR3 is TGCAGTGCTAGAAGTGGACCGAAAAACATTCAGTACTTC. Its protein is CSARSGPKNIQYF.